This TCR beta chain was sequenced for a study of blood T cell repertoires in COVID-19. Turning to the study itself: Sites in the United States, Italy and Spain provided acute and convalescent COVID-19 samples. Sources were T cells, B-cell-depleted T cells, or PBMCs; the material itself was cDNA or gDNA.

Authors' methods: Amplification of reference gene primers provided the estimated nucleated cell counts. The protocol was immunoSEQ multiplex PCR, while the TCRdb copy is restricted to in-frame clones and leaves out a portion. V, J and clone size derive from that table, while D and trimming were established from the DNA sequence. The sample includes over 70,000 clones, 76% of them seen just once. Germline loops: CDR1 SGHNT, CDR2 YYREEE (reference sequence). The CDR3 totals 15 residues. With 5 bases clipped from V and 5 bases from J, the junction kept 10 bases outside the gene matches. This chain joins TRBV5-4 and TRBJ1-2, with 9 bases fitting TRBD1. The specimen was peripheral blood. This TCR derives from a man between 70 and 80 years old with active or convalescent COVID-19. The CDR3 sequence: CASRPGGGQGYGYTF. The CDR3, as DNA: TGTGCCAGCAGACCCGGGGGCGGACAGGGGTATGGCTACACCTTC.